The rows below give T cell receptor beta chains drawn from one sample of a study of cytomegalovirus exposure and HLA in healthy donors. Only in-frame clones appear in the TCRdb table, and some are missing; sequencing was by immunoSEQ multiplex PCR. The profile covers approximately 190,000 clones, with roughly 77% appearing a single time and roughly 3.2% taken by the ten largest. What was sequenced was PBMCs. The receptors stem from a man aged 35-49 years in good health and CMV-seropositive. The CDR3 runs from the conserved cysteine through the conserved F or W. D genes are given only for firm matches. Some rows mark clone size as missing; the rest say once, few, many or name a class of expanded clone.

d_call j_call v_call clone_size cdr3_nt cdr3_aa
. TRBJ1-4 TRBV5-1 . TGCGCCAGCAGCCCGGACTGGGTCAATGAAAAACTGTTTTTT CASSPDWVNEKLFF
. TRBJ1-6 TRBV6-5 . TGTGCCAGCAGTTTAGACGTGGACCCAGGGTCACCCCTCCACTTT CASSLDVDPGSPLHF
TRBD1 TRBJ1-5 TRBV19 few TGTGCCAGTAGGATGAGGACAGGAGAAGATCAGCCCCAGCATTTT CASRMRTGEDQPQHF
TRBD2 TRBJ2-1 TRBV9 . TGTGCCAGCAGCCCCCGGACTAGCGGGACCGAGCAGTTCTTC CASSPRTSGTEQFF
TRBD2 TRBJ2-1 TRBV27 few TGTGCCAGCAGCCCGGAGCTGGCTAGCGGGATCATACATGAGCAGTTCTTC CASSPELASGIIHEQFF
TRBD2 TRBJ2-1 TRBV7-8 . TGTGCCAGCAGCCCAGCCCTACGGGAGGGCCAATACAATGAGCAGTTCTTC CASSPALREGQYNEQFF
. TRBJ2-2 TRBV5-6 . TGTGCCAGCAGCCTTATAACCACAGGCAACACCGGGGAGCTGTTTTTT CASSLITTGNTGELFF
TRBD2 TRBJ2-3 TRBV4-1 . TGCGCCAGCAGCCAGGGACTAGCGAAGATTCCCCAGGGCACAGATACGCAGTATTTT CASSQGLAKIPQGTDTQYF
. TRBJ2-3 TRBV9 . TGTGCCAGCAGCGCCCAGGTGGGCGCGATAGATACGCAGTATTTT CASSAQVGAIDTQYF
. TRBJ2-2 TRBV6-6 many TGTGCCAGCAGTCACCAGGGGGGGAACACCGGGGAGCTGTTTTTT CASSHQGGNTGELFF
. TRBJ2-1 TRBV30 . TGTGCCTGGAATGGCCCTGGGACTCTCTCCTACAATGAGCAGTTCTTC CAWNGPGTLSYNEQFF
. TRBJ2-1 TRBV4-2 once TGTGCCAGCAGCCAAGAGGACATGGACGATGAGCAGTTCTTC CASSQEDMDDEQFF
. TRBJ2-1 TRBV6-5 few TGTGCCAGCAGTTACCAGAGCGTAGCCTACAATGAGCAGTTCTTC CASSYQSVAYNEQFF
TRBD2 TRBJ2-7 TRBV9 once TGTGCCAGCAGCGTAGTAGCGGGGGCGGCGGACTACGAGCAGTACTTC CASSVVAGAADYEQYF
TRBD2 TRBJ2-7 TRBV5-4 . TGTGCCAGCAGCTTGGCCGGGACTACCAGCTACGAGCAGTACTTC CASSLAGTTSYEQYF
TRBD1 TRBJ1-6 TRBV2 . TGTGCCAGCAGGCTGACAGGGTTGAGTTCACCCCTCCACTTT CASRLTGLSSPLHF
TRBD1 TRBJ1-5 TRBV6-1 once TGTGCCAGCAGTTCTTCAGGGGGCTGGCAGCCCCAGCATTTT CASSSSGGWQPQHF
TRBD2 TRBJ2-5 TRBV4-2 . TGTGCCAGCAGCCAACTAGCGGGAGGGCCAGGGACCCAGTACTTC CASSQLAGGPGTQYF
TRBD1 TRBJ2-3 TRBV12-5 . TGTGCTTCAGGAACCGGGACAGGGGAAGCAGATACGCAGTATTTT CASGTGTGEADTQYF
TRBD2 TRBJ2-5 TRBV29-1 . TGCAGCGTCTCCTGGGGGCTAGCGGGGGAGACCCAGTACTTC CSVSWGLAGETQYF
TRBD2 TRBJ2-2 TRBV7-3 . TGTGCCAGCAGCTCGGGACTAGCCCCCGGGGAGCTGTTTTTT CASSSGLAPGELFF
TRBD1 TRBJ1-5 TRBV5-8 . TGTGCCAGCAGCATCGGGACAGGGGGCCTTAATCAGCCCCAGCATTTT CASSIGTGGLNQPQHF
TRBD1 TRBJ2-7 TRBV6-1 . TGTGCCAGCATTCTGGGACAGGGGGTTGACGAGCAGTACTTC CASILGQGVDEQYF
TRBD1 TRBJ1-1 TRBV6-1 few TGTGCCAGCAGCGGCGGGACAGGGAACACTGAAGCTTTCTTT CASSGGTGNTEAFF
TRBD1 TRBJ1-2 TRBV9 . TGTGCCAGCAGCCCTAAGACAGGGGGTAACTATGGCTACACCTTC CASSPKTGGNYGYTF
. TRBJ2-7 TRBV5-1 . TGCGCCAGCAGCATAGACCGGGACTACGAGCAGTACTTC CASSIDRDYEQYF
TRBD2 TRBJ2-2 TRBV19 . TGTGCCAGTACCCCGGGACTAGCGGGAGGGGTTCGGACCGGGGAGCTGTTTTTT CASTPGLAGGVRTGELFF
. TRBJ2-7 TRBV18 . TGTGCCAGCAAAGTGTCTAGCGAATCCGGGGAGCAGTACTTC CASKVSSESGEQYF
. TRBJ2-1 TRBV4-2 . TGTGCCAGCAGCCAAGATAGTGCCGGCAATGAGCAGTTCTTC CASSQDSAGNEQFF
TRBD1 TRBJ2-7 TRBV4-1 . TGCGCCAGCAGCGACAGGACAGGAGCCTACGAGCAGTACTTC CASSDRTGAYEQYF
TRBD2 TRBJ2-3 TRBV9 few TGTGCCAGCAGCCAGACCCTTAGCGGGAGGGGCGCAGATACGCAGTATTTT CASSQTLSGRGADTQYF
. TRBJ1-1 TRBV6-4 . TGTGCCAGCAGTTATGCCGTTGAGGCGTTGAACACTGAAGCTTTCTTT CASSYAVEALNTEAFF
TRBD2 TRBJ2-4 TRBV4-1 few TGCGCCAGCAGCCAAGATTGGGACTATCCGGCAGCCAAAAACATTCAGTACTTC CASSQDWDYPAAKNIQYF
. TRBJ1-1 TRBV7-2 . TGTGCCAGCAGCTTAGGGGCAGCCAACACTGAAGCTTTCTTT CASSLGAANTEAFF
TRBD2 TRBJ2-5 TRBV7-2 . TGTGCCAGCAGCCAGAGGTTGCTAGCGGGGGGGGAAGAGACCCAGTACTTC CASSQRLLAGGEETQYF
. TRBJ1-4 TRBV6-5 . TGTGCCAGCAGTTATGGCGACAGATTAACAGAAAAACTGTTTTTT CASSYGDRLTEKLFF
. TRBJ1-1 TRBV7-6 . TGTGCCAGCAGCCCCAGGTTGAACACTGAAGCTTTCTTT CASSPRLNTEAFF
. TRBJ1-5 TRBV21-1 . TGTGCCAGCGGAGGGAACGATCAGCCCCAGCATTTT CASGGNDQPQHF
. TRBJ1-4 TRBV7-6 . TGTGCCAGCAGCCCTACGGAGGCAACTAATGAAAAACTGTTTTTT CASSPTEATNEKLFF
. TRBJ1-2 TRBV5-1 . TGCGCCAGCAGCTTGCGGGAGGGCTGGGGCTATGGCTACACCTTC CASSLREGWGYGYTF
TRBD1 TRBJ1-5 TRBV18 few TGTGCCAGCTCGACAGGGGGGGGCAATCAGCCCCAGCATTTT CASSTGGGNQPQHF
TRBD1 TRBJ1-1 TRBV18 . TGTGCCAGCTCACCAGGGACAGGGGGCGGCACTGAAGCTTTCTTT CASSPGTGGGTEAFF
TRBD2 TRBJ2-2 TRBV7-6 . TGTGCCAGCAGCTTGGGCGGGACTAGCCCCCCCGGGGAGCTGTTTTTT CASSLGGTSPPGELFF
. TRBJ2-5 TRBV6-1 once TGTGCCAGCAGCACCGCGGGGAGTCAAGAGACCCAGTACTTC CASSTAGSQETQYF
. TRBJ1-5 TRBV19 few TGTGCCAGTAGTATGCGACAGTATAGCAATCAGCCCCAGCATTTT CASSMRQYSNQPQHF
TRBD2 TRBJ2-5 TRBV5-4 . TGTGCCAGCAGCTTTGGTAGCGGGAGCGGTGAGACCCAGTACTTC CASSFGSGSGETQYF
TRBD1 TRBJ2-7 TRBV9 . TGTGCCAGCAGCGTGGCCGGGACAGGGGCGGATGAGCAGTACTTC CASSVAGTGADEQYF
. TRBJ2-4 TRBV11-2 . TGTGCCAGCAGCCGGACAGAAAACATTCAGTACTTC CASSRTENIQYF
TRBD2 TRBJ2-3 TRBV10-3 . TGTGCCATCAGCCCGACTAGCGGGACGCCAGATACGCAGTATTTT CAISPTSGTPDTQYF